A single sample gave rise to the 28 T cell receptor beta chains below, sequenced in a study of early T cells in non-severe SARS-CoV-2 infection. TCRdb independently ran MiXCR on the 5' RACE reads; one entry per CDR3 protein. The profile shows 25,000 to 35,000 distinct CDR3 sequences, approximately 5.6% of them singletons. Source material: whole blood. The source of these receptors is an adult who was a healthcare worker with PCR-confirmed SARS-CoV-2 infection or an uninfected control (not recorded which).

This clonotype was detected only a few times. J is TRBJ2-7 and V is TRBV4-2; a weak D match, TRBD2 (6 bases). Germline V gene data show CDR1 as LGHNA and CDR2 as YNFKEQ. V was shortened by 4 bases and J by 6 bases, with 16 bases between the two germline ends. The CDR3 loop spans 14 amino acids. CDR3 nucleotide sequence: TGTGCCAGCAGCCCCCGGCAGGGAGGTTTCGAGCAGTACTTC. It yields the protein CASSPRQGGFEQYF.

In this sample, this clonotype turned up a few times. The chain is built from TRBV6-6 and TRBJ1-1; D unclear. The germline gives CDR1 MNHNY, CDR2 SVGAGI (reference sequence). V was pared by 0 bases and J by 4 bases, with 9 bases between. The CDR3 length is 14 residues. CDR3: CASSYSTRGTEAFF. The DNA of the CDR3 is TGTGCCAGCAGTTACTCGACAAGAGGCACTGAAGCTTTCTTT.

This clonotype occurred many times. The chain uses TRBV7-3 and TRBJ2-3; D is perhaps TRBD2 (6 bases). The CDR3 covers 14 residues. CDR1 and CDR2 (germline): SGHTA, FQGTGA. Trimming pared 4 bases from V and 4 bases from J, leaving 12 bases between. The CDR3 reads CASSSQGGADTQYF. The DNA for the CDR3 is TGTGCCAGCAGCTCACAAGGCGGGGCAGATACGCAGTATTTT.

This clonotype occurred many times. This chain connects TRBV11-2 to TRBJ1-2, with D tentatively TRBD1 (5 bases). The ends were cut back, 4 bases at V and 6 bases at J, with 15 bases in the middle. The CDR3 is 14 amino acids. Per the germline V gene, CDR1 is SGHAT and CDR2 is FQNNGV. CDR3 DNA sequence: TGTGCCAGCAGCTCAACTGTCGGGGCAAATGGCTACACCTTC. It codes for CASSSTVGANGYTF.

The chain uses TRBV24-1 and TRBJ2-2; TRBD1 matches at 9 bases. CDR1 is KGHDR, CDR2 SFDVKD, per germline. Trimming removed 4 bases from V and 6 bases from J; junction bases left unmatched: 11. CDR3 length equals 17 residues. As DNA, the CDR3 is TGTGCCACCAGTGACCGTACAGGGGGCGCAGTAGCCGGGGAGCTGTTTTTT. Its protein product is CATSDRTGGAVAGELFF.

This clonotype was counted ten times or more. The V and J genes are TRBV4-1 and TRBJ1-1, with TRBD1 matching 7 bases. Germline loops: CDR1 MGHRA, CDR2 YSYEKL. V lost 2 bases and J lost 6; bases outside the gene matches: 9. The CDR3 spans 15 residues. The CDR3 spells CASSQPLTGQAEAFF. The CDR3 DNA sequence: TGCGCCAGCAGCCAACCTCTAACTGGACAGGCTGAAGCTTTCTTT.

A few counts support this clonotype. The rearrangement joins TRBV28 to TRBJ1-2, with a possible D match to TRBD1 (6 bases). V lost 4 bases to trimming and J lost 3 bases, with 15 bases between them. CDR3 length equals 15 residues. Germline V gene sequence: CDR1 MDHEN, CDR2 SYDVKM. The CDR3 DNA follows: TGTGCCAGCAGTTCGGACAGAGCAAAGGACTATGGCTACACCTTC. It yields the protein CASSSDRAKDYGYTF.

Ten or more counts support this clonotype. The chain uses TRBV28 and TRBJ2-7; weak D call: TRBD2 (6 bases). The V gene lost 5 bases and the J gene lost 1 base, with 18 bases spanning the gap. Germline V CDR1 and CDR2: MDHEN, SYDVKM. The CDR3 is 16 amino acids. The CDR3 nucleotides read TGTGCCAGCAGTCCTGCGACTAGGCGAGGGTCCTACGAGCAGTACTTC. It encodes CASSPATRRGSYEQYF.

This chain uses TRBV20-1 with TRBJ2-1, with 8 bases matching TRBD2. This CDR3 comprises 15 residues. Unmatched junction bases numbered 12, after V lost 7 bases and J lost 4 bases. In germline, CDR1 is DFQATT, CDR2 SNEGSKA (reference sequence). The chain's CDR3 is CSGARWLAGYNEQFF. CDR3 DNA sequence: TGCAGTGGAGCTAGGTGGTTAGCGGGGTACAATGAGCAGTTCTTC.

This clonotype was seen ten or more times. The chain links TRBV28 to TRBJ2-7; 8 bases match TRBD2. J lost 7 bases, V lost 3 bases, and 8 bases had no gene match. From germline, CDR1 is MDHEN and CDR2 SYDVKM. The CDR3 has 14 residues. CDR3 nucleotides: TGTGCCAGCAGTTTTACTAGCGGAGTTCGGGAGCAGTACTTC. Its translation is CASSFTSGVREQYF.

This clonotype showed up just a few times. The V gene is TRBV7-6, the J gene TRBJ2-7; 7 nucleotides align to TRBD2. The CDR3 runs 15 residues. V trimming: 5 bases; J trimming: 2 bases; junction bases outside the gene matches: 9. Looked up from germline, CDR1 is SGHVS and CDR2 is FNYEAQ. CDR3 nucleotide sequence: TGTGCCAGCAGCCCGGAGGCGAGCGGGGCCTACGAGCAGTACTTC. It specifies CASSPEASGAYEQYF.

The gene calls are TRBV6-2 or TRBV6-3 and TRBJ1-2, with TRBD1 identical over 9 bases. The CDR3 has 12 residues. CDR1 is MNHEY, CDR2 SVGEGT, per germline. The ends lost 6 bases at V and 5 bases at J; junction bases unmatched: 1. As DNA, the CDR3 is TGTGCCAGCAGACAGGGGGCTTATGGCTACACCTTC. Translating gives CASRQGAYGYTF.

This clonotype has just a few counts. The chain employs TRBV10-2 and TRBJ2-7; D unresolved. This CDR3 is 15 amino acids long. Germline CDR1 is WSHSY and CDR2 is SAAADI. Trimming left V 8 bases short and J 4 bases short, with 21 bases between. The DNA for the CDR3 is TGCGCCAGCGGTCCTCTTCCTGACAAACCGTACGAGCAGTACTTC. Its protein is CASGPLPDKPYEQYF.

The chain links TRBV6-2 or TRBV6-3 to TRBJ1-1; D not certain. The CDR3 has 14 residues. Germline loops: CDR1 MNHEY, CDR2 SVGEGT. The germline V and J ends were trimmed by 6 bases and 4 bases, with 15 bases remaining between them. CDR3 sequence reads: CASRPGVGITEAFF. CDR3 coding DNA: TGTGCCAGCAGACCCGGGGTTGGCATCACTGAAGCTTTCTTT.

This clonotype was seen repeatedly, ten times or more. V and J are TRBV6-6 and TRBJ2-7; D is possibly TRBD1 (6 bases). Trimming left V 8 bases short and J 3 bases short, with 17 bases between. Germline CDR1 reads MNHNY; CDR2 reads SVGAGI (reference sequence). The CDR3 contains 14 residues. The CDR3, as DNA: TGTGCCAGCGGATCTAAGACAGGAGTCTACGAGCAGTACTTC. The encoded protein is CASGSKTGVYEQYF.

This clonotype was detected a few times. The chain is built from TRBV29-1 and TRBJ2-7; D is ambiguous. Trimming stripped 3 bases from V and 6 bases from J, with 12 bases between. Looked up from germline, CDR1 is SQVTM and CDR2 is ANQGSEA. This CDR3 is 12 amino acids long. Here the CDR3 DNA reads TGCAGCGTTGATCTGGAGTCCGGCGAGCAGTACTTC. Its protein is CSVDLESGEQYF.

This clonotype was found a few times. This chain links TRBV5-5 with TRBJ2-7; TRBD2 agrees at 8 bases. V gave up 2 bases and J gave up 4 bases; unmatched junction bases: 2. CDR1 SGHKS and CDR2 YYEKEE come from the germline V gene (reference sequence). The CDR3 extends over 13 amino acids. CDR3 DNA: TGTGCCAGCAGCTTTACTAGCGGATACGAGCAGTACTTC. It encodes CASSFTSGYEQYF. The whole variable domain, remainder taken from reference TRBV5-5 and TRBJ2-7, is DAGVTQSPTHLIKTRGQQVTLRCSPISGHKSVSWYQQVLGQGPQFIFQYYEKEERGRGNFPDRFSARQFPNYSSELNVNALLLGDSALYLCASSFTSGYEQYFGPGTRLTVT.

This clonotype was counted ten times or more. The V call is TRBV4-1, the J call TRBJ2-3; 14 bases align to TRBD2. This CDR3 is 16 amino acids long. The V segment lost 7 bases and the J segment 5 bases; nucleotides outside the gene matches: 8. Germline V gene lookup returns CDR1 MGHRA and CDR2 YSYEKL. The CDR3 DNA sequence: TGCGCCAGCACCCCCCGACTAGCGGGGGGGATAGATACGCAGTATTTT. Translating it yields CASTPRLAGGIDTQYF.

The chain links TRBV6-5 to TRBJ2-7, with TRBD2 matching over 15 bases. This CDR3 contains 20 residues. Germline CDR1 reads MNHEY; CDR2 reads SVGAGI. The V and J ends lost 0 bases and 0 bases, in that order; junction bases with no gene match: 9. The CDR3 region is CASSYSIPGLAGGNSYEQYF. CDR3 nucleotides: TGTGCCAGCAGTTACTCCATCCCGGGACTAGCGGGAGGTAACTCCTACGAGCAGTACTTC.

The chain links TRBV10-1 to TRBJ1-2; D is unclear. CDR1 and CDR2 (germline): WNHNN, SYGVQD (reference sequence). Trimming removed 3 bases from V and 6 bases from J, with 8 bases in between. CDR3 length: 12 residues. CDR3 region: CASSDGNHGYTF. DNA of the CDR3: TGCGCCAGCAGTGATGGCAACCATGGCTACACCTTC.

This clonotype was recorded many times. The chain combines TRBV7-9 with TRBJ1-2; no reliable D call. Germline V gene sequence: CDR1 SEHNR, CDR2 FQNEAQ (reference sequence). With 0 bases removed from V and 1 base from J, the gap between germline ends came to 3 bases. The CDR3 covers 13 residues. CDR3 region: CASSLANNYGYTF. Here the CDR3 DNA reads TGTGCCAGCAGCTTAGCGAATAACTATGGCTACACCTTC.

The chain carries TRBV12-3 or TRBV12-4 and TRBJ1-1, with D hard to call. The CDR3 length is 12 residues. Between the trimmed V and J ends, which lost 1 base and 6 bases, there was a span of 6 bases. The CDR3 DNA is TGTGCCAGCAGTTTAGAAATGGCTGAAGCTTTCTTT. This encodes CASSLEMAEAFF.

This clonotype was seen more than once but under ten times. This chain connects TRBV18 to TRBJ2-7, with 9 bases lining up with TRBD2. The V gene's germline CDR1 is KGHSH and CDR2 LQKENI. The V gene end was trimmed by 0 bases and the J gene end by 3 bases; junction bases not matched to a gene: 3. CDR3 length: 15 residues. The CDR3 coding sequence is TGTGCCAGCTCACCACCGACTAGCGGATACTACGAGCAGTACTTC. It encodes CASSPPTSGYYEQYF.

Ten or more counts support this clonotype. J is TRBJ2-7 and V is TRBV13; 10 bases align to TRBD1. The germline gives CDR1 PRHDT, CDR2 FYEKMQ (reference sequence). This CDR3 has 12 residues. Trimming cost V 6 bases and J 5 bases; bases outside gene matches: 1. CDR3 protein: CASRTGGNEQYF. As DNA, the CDR3 is TGTGCCAGCAGGACAGGGGGCAACGAGCAGTACTTC.

This clonotype was seen many times. The CDR3 DNA is TGCGCCAGCAGCTGGGGACAGGGCCCTAGCACAGATACGCAGTATTTT. It codes for CASSWGQGPSTDTQYF. The chain combines TRBV5-1 with TRBJ2-3; 9 bases are shared with TRBD1. The germline gives CDR1 SGHRS, CDR2 YFSETQ. J gave up 0 bases and V 3 bases, and 5 bases lay outside the gene matches. The CDR3 extends over 16 amino acids. Variable domain in full (rest from reference TRBV5-1 and TRBJ2-3): KAGVTQTPRYLIKTRGQQVTLSCSPISGHRSVSWYQQTPGQGLQFLFEYFSETQRNKGNFPGRFSGRQFSNSRSEMNVSTLELGDSALYLCASSWGQGPSTDTQYFGPGTRLTVL.

The DNA for the CDR3 is TGTGCCAGCAGCTCAGACAGGGGGCGTCCTAAAAGATCGAACACCGGGGAGCTGTTTTTT. This encodes CASSSDRGRPKRSNTGELFF. This chain links TRBV11-1 with TRBJ2-2; TRBD1 matches 10 bases. Per germline, CDR1 SGHAT and CDR2 FQDESV (reference sequence). V dropped 4 bases and J dropped 0; count of bases not matched to a gene: 14. There are 20 residues in the CDR3. Combining the CDR3 with reference TRBV11-1 and TRBJ2-2 gives the whole variable domain EAEVAQSPRYKITEKSQAVAFWCDPISGHATLYWYRQILGQGPELLVQFQDESVVDDSQLPKDRFSAERLKGVDSTLKIQPAELGDSAMYLCASSSDRGRPKRSNTGELFFGEGSRLTVL.

This clonotype was counted ten times or more. This chain links TRBV24-1 with TRBJ2-1, with D unresolved. The V end was cut by 0 bases, the J end by 5 bases, with 4 bases between. The germline V gene encodes CDR1 KGHDR and CDR2 SFDVKD. This CDR3 is 13 amino acids long. CDR3 region: CATSDLPNNEQFF. The CDR3 nucleotides read TGTGCCACCAGTGATTTGCCTAACAATGAGCAGTTCTTC.

This clonotype has only a few counts. The rearrangement links TRBV14 to TRBJ2-7, with 8 bases matching TRBD2. CDR1 and CDR2 (germline): SGHDN, FVKESK. The CDR3 has 14 residues. V lost 1 base, J lost 3 bases, and 2 bases stayed unmatched. CDR3 DNA sequence: TGTGCCAGCAGCCAAGTAGCGGGAAGCTACGAGCAGTACTTC. It is translated as CASSQVAGSYEQYF.